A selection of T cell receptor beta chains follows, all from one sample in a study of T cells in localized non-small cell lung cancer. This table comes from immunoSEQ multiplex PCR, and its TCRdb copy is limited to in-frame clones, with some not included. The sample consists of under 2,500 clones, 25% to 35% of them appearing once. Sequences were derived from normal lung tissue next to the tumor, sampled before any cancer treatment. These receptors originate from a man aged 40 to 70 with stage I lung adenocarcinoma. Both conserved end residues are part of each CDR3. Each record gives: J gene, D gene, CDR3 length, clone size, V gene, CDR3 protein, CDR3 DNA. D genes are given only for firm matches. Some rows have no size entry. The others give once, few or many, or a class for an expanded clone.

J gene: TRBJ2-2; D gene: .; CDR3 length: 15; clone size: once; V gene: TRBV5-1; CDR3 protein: CASSLDGPNTGELFF; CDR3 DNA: TGCGCCAGCAGCCTGGATGGACCCAATACCGGGGAGCTGTTTTTT
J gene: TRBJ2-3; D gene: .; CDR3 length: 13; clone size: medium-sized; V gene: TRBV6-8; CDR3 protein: CASSYPGTDTQYF; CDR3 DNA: TGTGCCAGCAGTTACCCCGGGACAGATACGCAGTATTTT
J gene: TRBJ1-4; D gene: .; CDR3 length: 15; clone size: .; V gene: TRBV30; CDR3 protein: CAWSSGSPESEKLFF; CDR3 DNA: TGTGCCTGGAGTTCCGGAAGTCCGGAGAGCGAAAAACTGTTTTTT
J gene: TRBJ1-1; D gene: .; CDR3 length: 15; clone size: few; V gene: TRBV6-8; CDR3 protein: CASSSTTLAYTEAFF; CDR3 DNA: TGTGCCAGCAGTTCGACTACTCTGGCTTACACTGAAGCTTTCTTT
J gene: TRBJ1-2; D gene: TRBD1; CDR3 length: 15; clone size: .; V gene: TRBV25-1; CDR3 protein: CASSGRDRGPYGYTF; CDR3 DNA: TGTGCCAGCAGTGGCCGGGACAGGGGCCCCTATGGCTACACCTTC
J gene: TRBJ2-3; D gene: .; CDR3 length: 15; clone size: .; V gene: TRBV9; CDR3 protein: CASSEVLGGPDTQYF; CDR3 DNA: TGTGCCAGCAGTGAAGTTTTAGGGGGGCCAGATACGCAGTATTTT
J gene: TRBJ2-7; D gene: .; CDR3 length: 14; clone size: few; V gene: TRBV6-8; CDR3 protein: CASSATQSSYEQYF; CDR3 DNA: TGTGCCAGCAGTGCTACTCAGAGCTCCTACGAGCAGTACTTC
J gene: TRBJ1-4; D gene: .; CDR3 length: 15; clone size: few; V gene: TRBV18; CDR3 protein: CASSPRAPAGEKLFF; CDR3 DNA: TGTGCCAGCTCACCAAGGGCCCCAGCGGGCGAAAAACTGTTTTTT
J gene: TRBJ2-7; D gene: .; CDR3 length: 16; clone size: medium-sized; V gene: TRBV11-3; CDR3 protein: CASSLGTRTASYEQYF; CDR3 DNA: TGTGCCAGCAGCTTAGGGACCCGGACAGCGTCCTACGAGCAGTACTTC
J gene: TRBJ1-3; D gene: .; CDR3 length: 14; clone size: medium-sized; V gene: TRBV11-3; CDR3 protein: CASSLVGGGNTIYF; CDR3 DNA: TGTGCCAGCAGCTTAGTTGGAGGCGGAAACACCATATATTTT
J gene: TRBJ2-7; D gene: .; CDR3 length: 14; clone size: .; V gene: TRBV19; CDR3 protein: CASSISMESYEQYF; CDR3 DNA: TGTGCCAGTAGTATTTCCATGGAGAGCTACGAGCAGTACTTC
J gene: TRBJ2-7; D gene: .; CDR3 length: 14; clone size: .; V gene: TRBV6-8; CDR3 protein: CASRTGYSSYEQYF; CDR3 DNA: TGTGCCAGCAGAACAGGGTACAGCTCCTACGAGCAGTACTTC
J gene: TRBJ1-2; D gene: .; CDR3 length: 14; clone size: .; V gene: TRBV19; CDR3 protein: CASSIKAGSDGYTF; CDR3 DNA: TGTGCCAGTAGTATTAAGGCAGGGTCGGATGGCTACACCTTC
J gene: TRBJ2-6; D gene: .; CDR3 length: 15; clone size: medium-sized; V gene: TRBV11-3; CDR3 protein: CASSLAGAGANVLTF; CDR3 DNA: TGTGCCAGCAGCTTGGCCGGGGCTGGGGCCAACGTCCTGACTTTC
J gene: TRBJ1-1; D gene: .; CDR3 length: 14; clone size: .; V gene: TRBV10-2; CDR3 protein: CASSAGLYRTEAFF; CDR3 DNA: TGCGCCAGCAGTGCGGGACTTTACCGGACTGAAGCTTTCTTT
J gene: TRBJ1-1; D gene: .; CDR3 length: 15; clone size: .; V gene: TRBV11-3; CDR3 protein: CASSLELISGSEAFF; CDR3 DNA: TGTGCCAGCAGCTTAGAGTTGATTTCGGGGTCTGAAGCTTTCTTT
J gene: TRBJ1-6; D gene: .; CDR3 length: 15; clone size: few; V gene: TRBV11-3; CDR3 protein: CASSGIWAAGSPLHF; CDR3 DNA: TGTGCCAGCAGCGGCATTTGGGCAGCGGGGTCACCCCTCCACTTT
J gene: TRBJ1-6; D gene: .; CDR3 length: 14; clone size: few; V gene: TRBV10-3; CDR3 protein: CAISERQDNSPLHF; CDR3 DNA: TGTGCCATCAGTGAGAGACAGGATAATTCACCCCTCCACTTT
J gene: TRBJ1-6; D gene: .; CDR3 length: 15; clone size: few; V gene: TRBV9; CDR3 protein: CASSDVGVENSPLHF; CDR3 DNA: TGTGCCAGCAGTGATGTAGGGGTTGAAAATTCACCCCTCCACTTT
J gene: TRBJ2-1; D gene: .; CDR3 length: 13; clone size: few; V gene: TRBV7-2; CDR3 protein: CASSPQGGNEQFF; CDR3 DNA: TGTGCCAGCAGCCCACAGGGGGGGAATGAGCAGTTCTTC
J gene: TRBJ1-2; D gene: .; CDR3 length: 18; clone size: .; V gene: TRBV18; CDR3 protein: CASSPQGRLGESNYGYTF; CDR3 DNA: TGTGCCAGCTCACCACAGGGGCGCCTGGGGGAATCTAACTATGGCTACACCTTC
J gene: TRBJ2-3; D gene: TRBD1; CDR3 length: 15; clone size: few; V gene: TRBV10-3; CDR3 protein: CAITGTGSSTDTQYF; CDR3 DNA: TGTGCCATCACAGGGACAGGGTCTAGTACAGATACGCAGTATTTT
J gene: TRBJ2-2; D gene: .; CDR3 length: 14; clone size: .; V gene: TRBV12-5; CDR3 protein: CASGFGVGGRPLFF; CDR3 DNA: TGTGCTAGTGGTTTTGGAGTGGGGGGCCGACCCTTGTTTTTT
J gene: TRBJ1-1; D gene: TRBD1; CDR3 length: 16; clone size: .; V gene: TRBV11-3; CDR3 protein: CASSSQTGALNTEAFF; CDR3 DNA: TGTGCCAGCAGCTCTCAGACAGGGGCTTTAAACACTGAAGCTTTCTTT
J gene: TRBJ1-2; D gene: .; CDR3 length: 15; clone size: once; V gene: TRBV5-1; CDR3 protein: CASSLEGGQAAGYTF; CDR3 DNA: TGCGCCAGCAGCTTGGAGGGAGGGCAAGCGGCCGGCTACACCTTC
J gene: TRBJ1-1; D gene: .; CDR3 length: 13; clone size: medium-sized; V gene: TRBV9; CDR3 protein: CASSFSRQSEAFF; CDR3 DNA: TGTGCCAGCAGTTTCAGCCGACAGAGTGAAGCTTTCTTT
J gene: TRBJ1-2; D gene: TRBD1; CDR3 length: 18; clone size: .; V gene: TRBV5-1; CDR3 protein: CASSQFNRDRAFLEGYTF; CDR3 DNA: TGCGCCAGCAGCCAATTTAACCGGGACAGGGCTTTCTTGGAGGGCTACACCTTC
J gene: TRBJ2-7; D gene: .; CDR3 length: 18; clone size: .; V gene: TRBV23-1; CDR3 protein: CASPPVDNPSGDSYEQYF; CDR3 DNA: TGCGCCAGCCCCCCCGTGGACAACCCCAGTGGAGACTCCTACGAGCAGTACTTC
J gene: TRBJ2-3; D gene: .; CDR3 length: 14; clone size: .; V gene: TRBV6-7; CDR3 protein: CASSPGYGTDTQYF; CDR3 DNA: TGTGCCAGCAGCCCAGGGTACGGAACAGATACGCAGTATTTT
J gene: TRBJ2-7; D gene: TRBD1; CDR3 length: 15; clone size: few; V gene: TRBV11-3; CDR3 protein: CASNFADRSEYEQYF; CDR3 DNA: TGTGCCAGCAACTTCGCGGACAGGAGTGAGTACGAGCAGTACTTC
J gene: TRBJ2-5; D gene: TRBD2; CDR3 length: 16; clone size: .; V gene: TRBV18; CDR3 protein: CASSPPRLAGVETQYF; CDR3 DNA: TGTGCCAGCTCACCACCGAGACTAGCGGGGGTTGAGACCCAGTACTTC
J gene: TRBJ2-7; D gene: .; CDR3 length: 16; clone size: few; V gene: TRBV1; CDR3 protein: CASSQAGDRATYEQYF; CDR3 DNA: TGCGCCAGCAGCCAAGCCGGGGACAGGGCCACCTACGAGCAGTACTTC
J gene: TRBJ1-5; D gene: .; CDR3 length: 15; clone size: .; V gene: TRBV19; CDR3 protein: CASMLGARRNQPQHF; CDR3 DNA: TGTGCCTCCATGCTCGGAGCTCGTCGCAATCAGCCCCAGCATTTT
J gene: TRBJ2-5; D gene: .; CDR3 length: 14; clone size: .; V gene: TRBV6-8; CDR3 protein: CASSYLSGSETQYF; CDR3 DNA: TGTGCCAGCAGTTACCTCTCAGGGTCGGAGACCCAGTACTTC